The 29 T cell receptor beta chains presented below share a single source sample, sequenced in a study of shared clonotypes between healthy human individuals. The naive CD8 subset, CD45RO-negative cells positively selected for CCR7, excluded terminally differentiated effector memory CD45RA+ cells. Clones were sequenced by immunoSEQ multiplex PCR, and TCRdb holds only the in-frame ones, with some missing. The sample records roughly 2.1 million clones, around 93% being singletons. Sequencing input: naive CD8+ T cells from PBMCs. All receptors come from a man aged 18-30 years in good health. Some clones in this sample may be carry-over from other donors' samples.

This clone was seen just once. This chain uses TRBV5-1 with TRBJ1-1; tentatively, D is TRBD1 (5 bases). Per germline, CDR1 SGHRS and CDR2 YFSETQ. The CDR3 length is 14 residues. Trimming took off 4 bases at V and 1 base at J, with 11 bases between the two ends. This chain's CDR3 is CASSPPGGNTEAFF. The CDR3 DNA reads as TGCGCCAGCAGCCCCCCGGGGGGGAACACTGAAGCTTTCTTT.

As DNA, the CDR3 is TGCGCCAGTACCCCCGGGACTAGCGGCTACAATGAGCAGTTCTTC. Its translation is CASTPGTSGYNEQFF. This chain links TRBV4-3 with TRBJ2-1, with 11 bases fitting TRBD2. The germline V gene encodes CDR1 LGHNA and CDR2 YSLEER. V trimming: 9 bases; J trimming: 3 bases; junction bases outside the gene matches: 7. The CDR3 runs to 15 residues.

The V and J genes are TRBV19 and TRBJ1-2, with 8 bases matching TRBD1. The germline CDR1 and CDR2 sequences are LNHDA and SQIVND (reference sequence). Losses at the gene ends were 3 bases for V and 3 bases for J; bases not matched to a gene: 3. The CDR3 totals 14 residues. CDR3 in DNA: TGTGCCAGTAGTATCGGACAGGGCTACTATGGCTACACCTTC. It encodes CASSIGQGYYGYTF.

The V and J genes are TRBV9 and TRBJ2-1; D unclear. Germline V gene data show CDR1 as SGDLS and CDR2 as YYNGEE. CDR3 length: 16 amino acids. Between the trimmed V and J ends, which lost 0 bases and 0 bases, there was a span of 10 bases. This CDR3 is CASSVVGRRSYNEQFF. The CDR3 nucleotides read TGTGCCAGCAGCGTAGTTGGGCGGCGCTCCTACAATGAGCAGTTCTTC.

The CDR3 nucleotides are TGTGCCAGCAGTGAAGGCCTAGCGGGGTTCCCCCATGAGCAGTTCTTC. It translates to CASSEGLAGFPHEQFF. The J gene is TRBJ2-1, the V gene TRBV6-1; 9 nucleotides match TRBD2. The CDR3 is made up of 16 amino acids. Germline V gene sequence: CDR1 MNHNS, CDR2 SASEGT. V dropped 1 base and J dropped 8; count of bases not matched to a gene: 9.

CDR3 protein: CASKQGLPAAGANVLTF. In DNA form, the CDR3 reads TGTGCCAGTAAACAAGGGTTGCCCGCGGCTGGGGCCAACGTCCTGACTTTC. This chain connects TRBV19 to TRBJ2-6; D ambiguous. The CDR3 extends over 17 amino acids. V was clipped by 7 bases and J by 2 bases, with 18 bases between them. CDR1 is LNHDA and CDR2 is SQIVND in the germline V gene (reference sequence).

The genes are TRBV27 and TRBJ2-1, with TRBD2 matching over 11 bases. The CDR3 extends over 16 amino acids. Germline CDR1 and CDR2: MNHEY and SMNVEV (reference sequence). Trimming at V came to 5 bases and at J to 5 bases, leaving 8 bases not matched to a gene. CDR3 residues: CASSTIGTSGHNEQFF. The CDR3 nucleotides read TGTGCCAGCAGTACAATCGGGACTAGCGGCCACAATGAGCAGTTCTTC.

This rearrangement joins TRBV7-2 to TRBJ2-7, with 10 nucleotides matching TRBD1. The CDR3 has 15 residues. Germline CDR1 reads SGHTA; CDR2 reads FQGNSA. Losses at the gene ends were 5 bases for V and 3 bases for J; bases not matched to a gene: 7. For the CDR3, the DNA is TGTGCCAGCAGCACGGGACAGGGGAATCTCTACGAGCAGTACTTC. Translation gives CASSTGQGNLYEQYF.

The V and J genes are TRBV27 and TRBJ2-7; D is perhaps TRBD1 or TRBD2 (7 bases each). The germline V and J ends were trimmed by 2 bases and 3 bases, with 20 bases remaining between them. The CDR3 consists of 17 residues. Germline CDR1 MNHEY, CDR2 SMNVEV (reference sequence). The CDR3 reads CASSLVLAGGVVYEQYF. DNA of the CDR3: TGTGCCAGCAGTTTAGTCCTTGCAGGGGGGGTCGTCTACGAGCAGTACTTC.

CDR3 amino acids: CASSLETGDKLFF. In DNA form, the CDR3 reads TGTGCCAGCAGCTTAGAGACAGGGGATAAACTGTTTTTT. The V gene is TRBV7-6, the J gene TRBJ1-4; 8 bases fit TRBD1. This CDR3 contains 13 residues. The ends lost 1 base at V and 11 bases at J; junction bases unmatched: 3. Germline lookup yields CDR1 SGHVS and CDR2 FNYEAQ.

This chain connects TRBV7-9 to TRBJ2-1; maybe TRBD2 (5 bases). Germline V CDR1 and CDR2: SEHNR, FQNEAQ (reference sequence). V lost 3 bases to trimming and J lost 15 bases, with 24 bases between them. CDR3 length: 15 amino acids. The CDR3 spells CASSFGTRTRGLTFF. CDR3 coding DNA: TGTGCCAGCAGCTTTGGAACCAGGACCCGAGGGTTGACGTTCTTC.

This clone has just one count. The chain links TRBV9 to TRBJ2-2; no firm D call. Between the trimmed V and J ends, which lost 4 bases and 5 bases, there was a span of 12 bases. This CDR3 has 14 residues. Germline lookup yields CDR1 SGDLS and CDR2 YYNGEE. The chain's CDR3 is CASSSATTTGELFF. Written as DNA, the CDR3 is TGTGCCAGCAGCTCCGCAACTACGACCGGGGAGCTGTTTTTT.

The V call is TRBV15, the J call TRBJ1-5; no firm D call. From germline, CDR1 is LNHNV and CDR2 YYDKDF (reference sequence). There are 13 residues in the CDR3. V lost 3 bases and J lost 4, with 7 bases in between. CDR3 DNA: TGTGCCACCAGCAGCCTTAGAAATCAGCCCCAGCATTTT. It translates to CATSSLRNQPQHF.

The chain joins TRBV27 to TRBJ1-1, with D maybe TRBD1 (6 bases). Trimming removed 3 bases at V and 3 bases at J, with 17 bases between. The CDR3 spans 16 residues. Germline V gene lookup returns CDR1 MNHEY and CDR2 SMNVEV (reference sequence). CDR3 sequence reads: CASSFLRGAGHTEAFF. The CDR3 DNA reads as TGTGCCAGCAGTTTCCTCCGGGGGGCTGGTCACACTGAAGCTTTCTTT.

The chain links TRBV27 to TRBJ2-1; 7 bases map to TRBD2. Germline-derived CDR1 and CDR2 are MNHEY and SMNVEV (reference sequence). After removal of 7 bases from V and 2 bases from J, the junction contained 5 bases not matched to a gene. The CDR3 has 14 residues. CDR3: CASKASGTYNEQFF. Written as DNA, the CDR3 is TGTGCCAGCAAGGCCAGCGGGACCTACAATGAGCAGTTCTTC.

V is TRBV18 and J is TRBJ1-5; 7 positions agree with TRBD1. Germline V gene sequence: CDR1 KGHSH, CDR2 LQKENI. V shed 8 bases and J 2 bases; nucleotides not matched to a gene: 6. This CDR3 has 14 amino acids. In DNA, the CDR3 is TGTGCCAGCCATGACAGGGAGGGCAATCAGCCCCAGCATTTT. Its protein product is CASHDREGNQPQHF.

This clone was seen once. For the CDR3, the DNA is TGTGCCAGCAGACCTGGACAGGGGGACGAGCAGTACTTC. This sequence encodes CASRPGQGDEQYF. J is TRBJ2-7 and V is TRBV28, with TRBD1 matching 10 bases. Losses at the gene ends were 6 bases for V and 5 bases for J; bases not matched to a gene: 4. Germline V gene data show CDR1 as MDHEN and CDR2 as SYDVKM. The CDR3 is 13 amino acids.

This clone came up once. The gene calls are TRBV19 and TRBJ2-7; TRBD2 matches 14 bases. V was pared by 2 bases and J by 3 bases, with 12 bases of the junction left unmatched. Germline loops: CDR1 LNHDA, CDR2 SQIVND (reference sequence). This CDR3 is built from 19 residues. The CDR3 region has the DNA TGTGCCAGTAGTATATCATCGACTAGCGGGAGGGCGCTGGGCTACGAGCAGTACTTC. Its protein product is CASSISSTSGRALGYEQYF.

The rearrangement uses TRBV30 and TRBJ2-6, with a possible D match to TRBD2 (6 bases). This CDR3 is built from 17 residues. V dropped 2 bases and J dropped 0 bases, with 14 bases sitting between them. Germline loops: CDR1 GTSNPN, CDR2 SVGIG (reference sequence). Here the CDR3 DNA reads TGTGCCTGGAGTATCCCTCGGCGGGACTCTGGGGCCAACGTCCTGACTTTC. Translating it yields CAWSIPRRDSGANVLTF.

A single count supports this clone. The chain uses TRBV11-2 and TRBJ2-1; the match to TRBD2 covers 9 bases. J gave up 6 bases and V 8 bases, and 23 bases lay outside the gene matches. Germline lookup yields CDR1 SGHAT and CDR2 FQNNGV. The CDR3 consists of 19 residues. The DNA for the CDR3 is TGTGCCAGCCGCACAGGAAGTCCGACTAGCGGACCCCCCGGCAATGAGCAGTTCTTC. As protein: CASRTGSPTSGPPGNEQFF.

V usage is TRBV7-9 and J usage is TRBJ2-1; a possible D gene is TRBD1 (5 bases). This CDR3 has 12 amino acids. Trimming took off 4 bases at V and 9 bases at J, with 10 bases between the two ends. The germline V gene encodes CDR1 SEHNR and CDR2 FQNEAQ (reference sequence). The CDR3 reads CASSSQGSEQFF. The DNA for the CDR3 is TGTGCCAGCAGCTCCCAGGGTAGTGAGCAGTTCTTC.

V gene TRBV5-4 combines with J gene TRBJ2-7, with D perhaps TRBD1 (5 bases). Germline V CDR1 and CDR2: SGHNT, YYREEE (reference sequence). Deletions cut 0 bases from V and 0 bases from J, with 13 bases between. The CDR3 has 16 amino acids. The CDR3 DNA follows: TGTGCCAGCAGCTTGGATCCCGAACAGGCCTCCTACGAGCAGTACTTC. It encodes CASSLDPEQASYEQYF.

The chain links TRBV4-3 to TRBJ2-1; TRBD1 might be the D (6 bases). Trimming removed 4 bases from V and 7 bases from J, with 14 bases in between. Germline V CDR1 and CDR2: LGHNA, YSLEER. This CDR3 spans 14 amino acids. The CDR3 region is CASSLLQGPNEQFF. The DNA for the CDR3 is TGCGCCAGCAGCCTACTGCAGGGGCCAAATGAGCAGTTCTTC.

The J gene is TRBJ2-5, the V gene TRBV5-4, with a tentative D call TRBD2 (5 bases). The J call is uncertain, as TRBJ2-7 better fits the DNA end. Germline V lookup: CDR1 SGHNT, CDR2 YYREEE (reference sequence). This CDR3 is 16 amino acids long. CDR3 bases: TGTGCCAGCAGCTTTAAGTCGGCTAGCAGAACCTACGAGCAGTACTTC. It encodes CASSFKSASRTYEQYF.

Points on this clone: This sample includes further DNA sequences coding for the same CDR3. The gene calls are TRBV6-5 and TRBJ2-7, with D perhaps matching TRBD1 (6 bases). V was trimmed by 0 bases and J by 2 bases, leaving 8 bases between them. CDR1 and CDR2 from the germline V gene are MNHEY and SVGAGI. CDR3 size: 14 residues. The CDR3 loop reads CASSYSSGAYEQYF. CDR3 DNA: TGTGCCAGCAGTTACTCGTCAGGGGCCTACGAGCAGTACTTC.

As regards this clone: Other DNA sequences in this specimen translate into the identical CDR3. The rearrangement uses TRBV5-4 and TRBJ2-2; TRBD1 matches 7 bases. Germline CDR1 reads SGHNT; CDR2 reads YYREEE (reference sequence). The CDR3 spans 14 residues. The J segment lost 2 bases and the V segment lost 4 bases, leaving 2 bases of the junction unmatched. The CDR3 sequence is CASSRDSNTGELFF. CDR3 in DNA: TGTGCCAGCAGCCGGGACAGTAACACCGGGGAGCTGTTTTTT.

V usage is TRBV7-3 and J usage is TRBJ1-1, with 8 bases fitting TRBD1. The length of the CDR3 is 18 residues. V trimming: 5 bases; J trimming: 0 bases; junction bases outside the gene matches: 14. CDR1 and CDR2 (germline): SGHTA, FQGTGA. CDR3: CASSPGGPGGEVNTEAFF. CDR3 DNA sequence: TGTGCCAGCAGCCCTGGGGGTCCAGGGGGCGAGGTGAACACTGAAGCTTTCTTT.

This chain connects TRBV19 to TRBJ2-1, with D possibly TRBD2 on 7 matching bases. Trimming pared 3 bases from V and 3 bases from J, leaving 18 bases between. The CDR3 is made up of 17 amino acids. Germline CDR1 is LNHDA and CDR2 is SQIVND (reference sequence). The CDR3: CASSIGRGRAFYNEQFF. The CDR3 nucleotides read TGTGCCAGTAGTATCGGTAGGGGGAGGGCCTTCTACAATGAGCAGTTCTTC.

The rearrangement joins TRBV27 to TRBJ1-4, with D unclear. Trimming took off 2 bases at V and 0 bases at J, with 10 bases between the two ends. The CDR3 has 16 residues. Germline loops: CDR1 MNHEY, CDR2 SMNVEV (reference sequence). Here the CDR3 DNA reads TGTGCCAGCAGTTTAGTCCAGACGGCAACTAATGAAAAACTGTTTTTT. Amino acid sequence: CASSLVQTATNEKLFF.